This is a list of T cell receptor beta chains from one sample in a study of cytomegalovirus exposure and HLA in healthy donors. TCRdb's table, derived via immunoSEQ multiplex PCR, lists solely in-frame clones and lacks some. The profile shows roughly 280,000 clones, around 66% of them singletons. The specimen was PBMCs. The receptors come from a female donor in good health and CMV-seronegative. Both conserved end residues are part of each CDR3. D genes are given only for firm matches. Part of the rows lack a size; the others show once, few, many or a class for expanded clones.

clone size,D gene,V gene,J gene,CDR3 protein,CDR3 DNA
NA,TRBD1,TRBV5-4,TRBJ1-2,CASSTGQGQGGGYTF,TGTGCCAGCAGCACGGGACAGGGACAAGGGGGTGGCTACACCTTC
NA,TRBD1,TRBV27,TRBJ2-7,CASLGQGSPYEQYF,TGTGCCAGCCTGGGACAGGGGAGCCCCTACGAGCAGTACTTC
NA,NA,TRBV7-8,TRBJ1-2,CASSLTSSYYGYTF,TGTGCCAGCAGCCTGACATCCAGTTACTATGGCTACACCTTC
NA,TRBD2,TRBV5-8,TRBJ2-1,CASSFGLAGGEQFF,TGTGCCAGCAGCTTCGGACTAGCGGGAGGTGAGCAGTTCTTC
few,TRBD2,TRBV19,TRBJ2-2,CASSIYLAGGPSGELFF,TGTGCCAGTAGTATTTACCTAGCGGGAGGGCCGTCCGGGGAGCTGTTTTTT
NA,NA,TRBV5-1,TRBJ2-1,CASSRDFTGDEQFF,TGCGCCAGCAGCCGGGACTTTACTGGCGATGAGCAGTTCTTC
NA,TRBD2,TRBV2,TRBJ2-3,CASSLLAGDEGTQYF,TGTGCCAGCAGCTTACTAGCGGGAGATGAGGGTACGCAGTATTTT
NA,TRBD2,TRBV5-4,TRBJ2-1,CASSFGAGGSYNEQFF,TGTGCCAGCAGCTTTGGGGCGGGAGGGTCGTACAATGAGCAGTTCTTC
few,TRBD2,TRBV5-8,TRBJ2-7,CAGTSDYEQYF,TGTGCCGGGACTAGCGACTACGAGCAGTACTTC
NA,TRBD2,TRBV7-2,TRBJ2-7,CASSPVPGLAGGNYEQYF,TGTGCCAGCAGCCCTGTGCCGGGACTAGCGGGAGGTAACTACGAGCAGTACTTC
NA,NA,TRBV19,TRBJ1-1,CASVGHNTEAFF,TGTGCCAGTGTCGGACATAACACTGAAGCTTTCTTT
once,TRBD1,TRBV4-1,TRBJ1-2,CASSQATGYYGYTF,TGCGCCAGCAGCCAAGCGACAGGGTACTATGGCTACACCTTC
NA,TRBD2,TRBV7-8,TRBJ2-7,CASSWGPQTSGGYEQYF,TGTGCCAGCAGCTGGGGACCGCAGACTAGCGGAGGCTACGAGCAGTACTTC
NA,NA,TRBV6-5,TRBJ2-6,CASSYGRDSGANVLTF,TGTGCCAGCAGTTATGGCAGGGACTCTGGGGCCAACGTCCTGACTTTC
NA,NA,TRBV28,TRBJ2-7,CASSFPGPYEQYF,TGTGCCAGCAGTTTCCCTGGGCCCTACGAGCAGTACTTC
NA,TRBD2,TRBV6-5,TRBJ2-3,CASSFLTSGSDTQYF,TGTGCCAGCAGTTTCCTGACTAGCGGGAGCGATACGCAGTATTTT
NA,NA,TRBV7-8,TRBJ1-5,CASSPRWGDQPQHF,TGTGCCAGCAGCCCGCGGTGGGGAGATCAGCCCCAGCATTTT
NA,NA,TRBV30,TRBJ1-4,CAWSARAEKLFF,TGTGCCTGGAGTGCCAGGGCTGAAAAACTGTTTTTT
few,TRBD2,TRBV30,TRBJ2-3,CAWSVRSGNTDTQYF,TGTGCCTGGAGTGTAAGAAGCGGGAACACAGATACGCAGTATTTT